What follows describes a single T cell receptor (beta chain). Its target is unknown. Ten immunoSEQ deep assay plates were used to sequence the DNA of unsorted PBMCs. Libraries were prepared by immunoSEQ multiplex PCR; TCRdb keeps only in-frame clonotypes and omits some of them. The table records about 560,000 clones, around 78% of them present only once. This entry is derived from a study of shared clonotypes between healthy human individuals. The study, taken as a whole, reports: The study sampled only blood, and tissue repertoires likely differ.

Input material: PBMCs. The receptor was derived from a middle-aged woman in good health. Some clones in this sample may be carry-over from other donors' samples.

This CDR3 is CASSLTGQASGYEQYF. The CDR3 DNA is TGTGCCAGCAGTTTAACGGGACAGGCCTCCGGCTACGAGCAGTACTTC. This rearrangement joins TRBV28 to TRBJ2-7, with 8 bases fitting TRBD1. CDR3 size: 16 residues. V shed 2 bases and J 3 bases; nucleotides not matched to a gene: 9. Germline loops: CDR1 MDHEN, CDR2 SYDVKM.